This T cell receptor (beta chain) was recovered during a study of cytomegalovirus exposure and HLA in healthy donors. 13 Jbeta primers and 60 Vbeta primers were used for the PCR. The data were produced by immunoSEQ multiplex PCR, yet TCRdb's version contains in-frame clones alone and is incomplete. The sample lists around 180,000 clones, around 79% occurring once. Germline CDR1 is SGHRS and CDR2 is YFSETQ. The CDR3 loop spans 13 amino acids. Deletions cut 4 bases from V and 7 bases from J, with 11 bases between. This chain joins TRBV5-1 and TRBJ2-2; D may be TRBD2 (6 bases). Sequenced material: PBMCs. The clonotype comes from a woman in her thirties or forties in good health and CMV-seronegative. CDR3 DNA: TGCGCCAGCAGCGGGGGAGGCATCGGGGAGCTGTTTTTT. Encoded protein: CASSGGGIGELFF. Full variable domain (remainder filled in from reference TRBV5-1 and TRBJ2-2): KAGVTQTPRYLIKTRGQQVTLSCSPISGHRSVSWYQQTPGQGLQFLFEYFSETQRNKGNFPGRFSGRQFSNSRSEMNVSTLELGDSALYLCASSGGGIGELFFGEGSRLTVL.